The rows below give T cell receptor beta chains drawn from one sample of a study of blood T cell repertoires in COVID-19. The table came from immunoSEQ multiplex PCR; TCRdb's copy has only in-frame clones and leaves some out. The table has approximately 52,000 clones, roughly 89% seen once; the top ten hold about 5.3%. Sequenced material: peripheral blood. The receptors were gathered from a man aged 60 to 69 with active COVID-19. Each CDR3 is given with its conserved first and last residue. Fields, in order: J gene, V gene, clone size, D gene, CDR3 DNA, CDR3 protein. The D gene is left open where the match is weak. The size of a clone is reported for some rows only, either as once, few or many, or as a class for expanded clones.

>TRBJ1-6|TRBV2|NA|NA
TGTGCCAGCAGTGAAGCGATGCGGCCCCTCCACTTT
CASSEAMRPLHF
>TRBJ2-6|TRBV18|NA|NA
TGTGCCAGCTCACCGCTCGGGGGTTCGGGGGCCAACGTCCTGACTTTC
CASSPLGGSGANVLTF
>TRBJ2-3|TRBV5-4|once|NA
TGTGCCAGCCTCGTAGGGGGAAGGGACGATACGCAGTATTTT
CASLVGGRDDTQYF
>TRBJ2-3|TRBV4-3|NA|TRBD2
TGCGCCAGCAGCCAAGGGACTAGCGCAGATACGCAGTATTTT
CASSQGTSADTQYF
>TRBJ2-2|TRBV5-4|NA|NA
TGTGCCAGCAGCTTGCCAGGGAACACCGGGGAGCTGTTTTTT
CASSLPGNTGELFF
>TRBJ1-2|TRBV29-1|NA|NA
TGCAGCGGTACCGACACGTTGTTTGGGTATGGCTACACCTTC
CSGTDTLFGYGYTF
>TRBJ2-5|TRBV6-2/TRBV6-3|NA|TRBD2
TGTGCCAGCAGCACCGGGACTAGCGGGATCGGCCAAGAGACCCAGTACTTC
CASSTGTSGIGQETQYF
>TRBJ2-7|TRBV5-1|NA|NA
TGCGCCAGCAGCTCTCTCCTTCTAGACCCCGAGCAGTACTTC
CASSSLLLDPEQYF
>TRBJ1-5|TRBV28|NA|NA
TGTGCCAGCACCCCCCCCAGGGGAGGGGATCAGCCCCAGCATTTT
CASTPPRGGDQPQHF
>TRBJ2-3|TRBV10-2|NA|NA
TGCGCCAGCAGTGAGTCCCCGACTTACACAGATACGCAGTATTTT
CASSESPTYTDTQYF
>TRBJ2-7|TRBV2|NA|NA
TGTGCCAGCAGTGAAGGAGGGGGATGGGGGAGCTCCTACGAGCAGTACTTC
CASSEGGGWGSSYEQYF